The source of this T cell receptor (beta chain) is a study of spatial heterogeneity in lung cancer. Germline loops: CDR1 SGHTA, CDR2 FQGNSA. The CDR3 has 12 amino acids. Deletions cut 5 bases from V and 7 bases from J, with 10 bases between. Time point in this sample: sample taken at primary tumor resection. TCRs were sequenced from unsorted whole RNA of tumor, nontumor lung or PBMC. The donors comprised about 74 untreated early-stage non-small cell lung cancer patients. All TCR cDNA molecules were individually tagged with a unique molecular identifier. TCRdb fed the 5' RACE reads into MiXCR, producing one record per CDR3 protein. The table lists approximately 92,000 distinct CDR3 sequences, about 12% of them singletons.

The clonotype was recovered from a male donor with early-stage non-small cell lung cancer. The source material was PBMCs, sampled at surgery. This sequence joins TRBV7-2 and TRBJ2-3; D ambiguous. The CDR3 here is CASSPNWNTQYF. CDR3 bases: TGTGCCAGCAGCCCGAATTGGAATACGCAGTATTTT.